This TCR beta chain was observed in a study of preoperative IRX-2 immunotherapy in early breast cancer. This CDR3 comprises 20 residues. J gave up 1 base and V 6 bases, and 19 bases lay outside the gene matches. Per the germline V gene, CDR1 is SGHNT and CDR2 is YENEEA. Using immunoSEQ multiplex PCR, the repertoire was profiled, and TCRdb retains in-frame clones only, with some absent. The table lists tens of thousands of clones, over 65% of them singletons. Treatment specified: preoperative locoregional IRX-2 cytokine immunotherapy. This phase Ib study tested locoregional IRX-2 cytokine immunotherapy given before surgery.

The sequence was collected from a human donor with breast cancer. V and J are TRBV11-3 and TRBJ2-5; 11 bases match TRBD2. Sampling was conducted from a patient treated with IRX-2 immunotherapy. CDR3: CASRLWGRLAGGPVQETQYF. The CDR3 nucleotides are TGTGCCAGCAGGCTTTGGGGTCGTTTAGCGGGGGGGCCGGTCCAAGAGACCCAGTACTTC.